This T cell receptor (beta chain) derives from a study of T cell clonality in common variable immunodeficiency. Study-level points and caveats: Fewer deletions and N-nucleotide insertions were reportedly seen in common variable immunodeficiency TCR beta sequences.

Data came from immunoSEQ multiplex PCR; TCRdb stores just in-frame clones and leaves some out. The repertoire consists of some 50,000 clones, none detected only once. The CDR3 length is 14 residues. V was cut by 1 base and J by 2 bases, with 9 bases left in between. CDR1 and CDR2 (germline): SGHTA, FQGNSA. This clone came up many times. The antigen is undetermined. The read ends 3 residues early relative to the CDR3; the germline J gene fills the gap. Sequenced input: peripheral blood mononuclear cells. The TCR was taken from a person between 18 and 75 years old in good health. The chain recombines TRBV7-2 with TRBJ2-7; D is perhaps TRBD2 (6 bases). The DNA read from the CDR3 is TGTGCCAGCAGCTTAGGTGCGGGGCCCTACGAG. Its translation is CASSLGAGPYE. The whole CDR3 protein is CASSLGAGPYEQYF.